Listed below are T cell receptor beta chains from one sample, sequenced in a study of technical replicates of blood from a handful of donors. The repertoire was sequenced with immunoSEQ multiplex PCR; TCRdb's copy has only in-frame clones and lacks some. Of roughly 52,000 clones in the sample, roughly 96% are singletons; the top ten hold about 3%. The sample was PBMCs. These receptors originate from a human donor in good health. Some clones in this sample may be carry-over from other donors' samples. Both conserved end residues are part of each CDR3. A D gene is named only where the DNA matches it firmly.

TRBJ2-3 | TRBD2 | TRBV9 | TGTGCCAGTGAGTGGGGACTAGCATCAGATACGCAGTATTTT | CASEWGLASDTQYF
TRBJ2-3 | TRBD1 | TRBV7-9 | TGTGCCAGCAGCTTCGGACAGGGGATCACAGATACGCAGTATTTT | CASSFGQGITDTQYF
TRBJ1-2 | - | TRBV7-3 | TGTGCCAGCAGCCCCGGAGGTTCGGAAGGCTACACCTTC | CASSPGGSEGYTF
TRBJ2-5 | - | TRBV5-6 | TGTGCCAGCAGCTTGGGGGCGTCCGAGACCCAGTACTTC | CASSLGASETQYF
TRBJ1-4 | - | TRBV5-4 | TGTGCCAGCAGCTCGGGTGGGACAATCGCAACTAATGAAAAACTGTTTTTT | CASSSGGTIATNEKLFF
TRBJ2-3 | - | TRBV9 | TGTGCCAGCAGCGGGGGAGTCAATCCGGCCGATACGCAGTATTTT | CASSGGVNPADTQYF
TRBJ2-5 | - | TRBV5-1 | TGCGCCAGCAGTCTACAGGGAAAAGAGACCCAGTACTTC | CASSLQGKETQYF
TRBJ2-1 | TRBD2 | TRBV10-3 | TGTGCCATCAGTGTCCACCGGGCTAGCGGGGTCTACAATGAGCAGTTCTTC | CAISVHRASGVYNEQFF
TRBJ2-3 | - | TRBV9 | TGTGCCAGCAGCGTAGGAGGCAGGGGCTCAGATACGCAGTATTTT | CASSVGGRGSDTQYF
TRBJ1-1 | TRBD1 | TRBV4-2 | TGTGCCAGCAGCCAGGAACAGGGGTGGGAAGCTTTCTTT | CASSQEQGWEAFF
TRBJ2-2 | TRBD1 | TRBV18 | TGTGCCAGCTCACCGGACCGGGACAGGGAGGTGTTTTTT | CASSPDRDREVFF
TRBJ2-1 | - | TRBV4-1 | TGCGCCAGCAGCCAAGCCCCACTAGGTCATGAGCAGTTCTTC | CASSQAPLGHEQFF
TRBJ2-1 | - | TRBV5-3 | TGTGCCAGAAGCCAAATTCGGTTAGGGGCCAGCTCCTACAATGAGCAGTTCTTC | CARSQIRLGASSYNEQFF
TRBJ2-3 | - | TRBV29-1 | TGCAGCGTTCTAGACTTTTTTGGCACAGATACGCAGTATTTT | CSVLDFFGTDTQYF
TRBJ2-1 | TRBD2 | TRBV5-1 | TGCGCCAGCACCTCTAGCGGGAGTTACAATGAGCAGTTCTTC | CASTSSGSYNEQFF
TRBJ2-3 | TRBD1 | TRBV9 | TGTGCCAGCAGCGCGACAGGGAGCAGTCCAGATACGCAGTATTTT | CASSATGSSPDTQYF
TRBJ2-7 | TRBD1 | TRBV5-8 | TGTGCCAGCAGCCGGGGACAGGTTTTGTACGAGCAGTACTTC | CASSRGQVLYEQYF
TRBJ1-3 | - | TRBV9 | TGTGCCAGCAGCGTAGACACCTTCTCTGGAAACACCATATATTTT | CASSVDTFSGNTIYF
TRBJ2-5 | - | TRBV11-2 | TGTGCCAGCAGCTTAGTTTCGGAGACCCAGTACTTC | CASSLVSETQYF
TRBJ1-2 | TRBD1 | TRBV5-6 | TGTGCCAGCAGCCGGACAGGGAACTATGGCTACACCTTC | CASSRTGNYGYTF